This T cell receptor beta chain was sequenced during a study of blood T cell repertoires in COVID-19. In the study overall: The United States, Italy and Spain provided the acute and convalescent COVID-19 samples. Nucleic acid was either cDNA or gDNA, and it came from T cells, B-cell-depleted T cells, or PBMCs.

This clone was seen a few times. In the original processing: Amplifying reference gene primers gave estimates of nucleated cell counts. Method: immunoSEQ multiplex PCR; TCRdb's copy keeps in-frame clones and lacks some. That table gives V, J and clone size, and the DNA gave D and trimming. The sample records approximately 25,000 clones, over 80% being singletons. The material sequenced was peripheral blood. This TCR came from a woman of 80 years or more with acute or convalescent COVID-19.

This CDR3 reads CASSGRLANTDTQYF. Written as DNA, the CDR3 is TGTGCCAGCAGCGGCCGACTAGCGAACACAGATACGCAGTATTTT. The V call is TRBV2, the J call TRBJ2-3, with 8 bases aligning to TRBD2. The CDR3 loop spans 15 amino acids. J gave up 2 bases and V 6 bases, and 7 bases lay outside the gene matches. Germline CDR1 SNHLY, CDR2 FYNNEI.